The clone carrying this T cell receptor beta chain was recorded a few times. Its antigen is currently unknown. This CDR3 is 16 amino acids long. The germline gives CDR1 LGHNA, CDR2 YSLEER. The germline V and J ends were trimmed by 0 bases and 8 bases, with 16 bases remaining between them. The data belong to a study of T cells in narcolepsy. Some clones are missing from TCRdb's copy, which holds only in-frame ones; the method was immunoSEQ multiplex PCR. The table lists about 24,000 clones, approximately 60% of them singletons. Overall study findings and caveats: Reportedly, autoreactive clonotypes were serially detected in patients' blood but not controls'. HCRT-specific and TRIB2-specific autoreactive clonotypes appeared among same-patient CSF and blood CD4+ clonotypes. No autoreactive T cell clone sequences appeared in some memory CD4+ repertoires.

Sequenced input: memory (CD45RA-) CD4+ T cells from blood. The rearrangement links TRBV4-3 to TRBJ1-4; a weak D match, TRBD1 (6 bases). The source of this sequence is a human donor in good health. The CDR3 DNA follows: TGCGCCAGCAGCCAAGACGTTCCGGGGGCGGAGGAAAAACTGTTTTTT. As protein: CASSQDVPGAEEKLFF.